Each of the 7 T cell receptor beta chains below was sequenced from the same sample in a study of cytomegalovirus exposure and HLA in healthy donors. PCR was performed using 60 Vbeta and 13 Jbeta primers. Here immunoSEQ multiplex PCR was the method, and the copy in TCRdb shows in-frame clones only, minus some. Of 150,000 to 200,000 clones listed, nearly 80% are singletons. The specimen sequenced was PBMCs. The receptor source for this set is a female donor in good health and CMV-seronegative.

The gene calls are TRBV7-9 and TRBJ2-1; 13 bases match TRBD2. Germline values: CDR1 SEHNR, CDR2 FQNEAQ (reference sequence). The CDR3 is 16 residues long. V lost 3 bases, J lost 8 bases, and 7 bases stayed unmatched. DNA of the CDR3: TGTGCCAGCAGCTTGTCACTAGCGGGGGGGACGGATGAGCAGTTCTTC. It translates to CASSLSLAGGTDEQFF. The variable domain in full, completed from reference TRBV7-9 and TRBJ2-1, reads DTGVSQNPRHKITKRGQNVTFRCDPISEHNRLYWYRQTLGQGPEFLTYFQNEAQLEKSRLLSDRFSAERPKGSFSTLEIQRTEQGDSAMYLCASSLSLAGGTDEQFFGPGTRLTVL.

V usage is TRBV19 and J usage is TRBJ1-5; no reliable D call. Trimming took 5 bases from V and 0 from J, leaving 11 bases between them. Per the germline V gene, CDR1 is LNHDA and CDR2 is SQIVND (reference sequence). CDR3 length: 15 amino acids. The CDR3 DNA reads as TGTGCCAGTAGTCTCCAGAGGCATAGCAATCAGCCCCAGCATTTT. Translating gives CASSLQRHSNQPQHF. Full variable domain (rest looked up from reference TRBV19 and TRBJ1-5): DGGITQSPKYLFRKEGQNVTLSCEQNLNHDAMYWYRQDPGQGLRLIYYSQIVNDFQKGDIAEGYSVSREKKESFPLTVTSAQKNPTAFYLCASSLQRHSNQPQHFGDGTRLSIL.

This chain joins TRBV5-6 and TRBJ2-3; D perhaps matches TRBD2 (6 bases). The germline V and J ends were trimmed by 3 bases and 4 bases, with 18 bases remaining between them. CDR1 is SGHDT, CDR2 YYEEEE, per germline. The CDR3 has 16 amino acids. The CDR3 coding sequence is TGTGCCAGCAGCTCTCGACTAGTGTCGTTGGCAGATACGCAGTATTTT. Translated, it gives CASSSRLVSLADTQYF.

About this clone itself: Other DNA sequences of this sample code for an identical CDR3. The chain links TRBV6-1 to TRBJ1-1; D is uncertain. The CDR3 totals 12 residues. V was pared by 3 bases and J by 5 bases, with 7 bases between. The germline V gene has CDR1 MNHNS and CDR2 SASEGT. The CDR3 loop reads CASSEGRTEAFF. The DNA for the CDR3 is TGTGCCAGCAGTGAGGGCAGGACTGAAGCTTTCTTT.

The rearrangement uses TRBV7-4 and TRBJ2-3; D is uncertain. Germline V gene sequence: CDR1 SGHVT, CDR2 SQSDAQ. CDR3 size: 14 residues. V was pared by 0 bases and J by 3 bases, with 7 bases between. CDR3 bases: TGTGCCAGCAGCTTAGCCCGTAGAACAGATACGCAGTATTTT. It yields the protein CASSLARRTDTQYF.

This clone came up once. A junction boundary mismatches the germline segment, possibly from a read error. The J gene is TRBJ2-2, the V gene TRBV7-7, with 9 bases identical to TRBD1. This CDR3 spans 18 amino acids. Germline V CDR1 and CDR2: SSHAT, FNYEAQ (reference sequence). The CDR3 is CASSLAMWTGANTGELFF. Here the CDR3 DNA reads TGTGCTAGCAGCTTAGCGATGTGGACAGGGGCGAACACCGGGGAGCTGTTTTTT. The full variable domain, in which reference TRBV7-7 and TRBJ2-2 provide the parts outside the CDR3, is GAGVSQSPRYKVTKRGQDVTLRCDPISSHATLYWYQQALGQGPEFLTYFNYEAQPDKSGLPSDRFSAERPEGSISTLTIQRTEQRDSAMYRCASSLAMWTGANTGELFFGEGSRLTVL.

The chain recombines TRBV7-9 with TRBJ2-1, with TRBD2 matching 12 bases. The CDR3 has 17 residues. CDR1 SEHNR and CDR2 FQNEAQ come from the germline V gene (reference sequence). With V trimmed by 3 bases and J by 4 bases, 7 bases remained unmatched. The CDR3 loop is CASSFTTSGGPYNEQFF. CDR3 bases: TGTGCCAGCAGCTTTACGACTAGCGGGGGCCCTTACAATGAGCAGTTCTTC.